These 3 T cell receptor beta chains originate from one sample sequenced in a study of cytomegalovirus exposure and HLA in healthy donors. Primers: 60 Vbeta forward and 13 Jbeta reverse. Data came from immunoSEQ multiplex PCR; TCRdb stores just in-frame clones and leaves some out. The sample consists of over 100,000 clones, 80% to 85% of them appearing once. Sequencing input: PBMCs. These receptors were collected from a woman aged 25 to 45 in good health and CMV-seronegative.

The chain recombines TRBV5-6 with TRBJ2-1, with TRBD1 identical over 9 bases. V trimming: 4 bases; J trimming: 0 bases; junction bases outside the gene matches: 5. The CDR3 covers 16 residues. Germline CDR1 and CDR2: SGHDT and YYEEEE. CDR3 loop: CASSEGQGTSYNEQFF. The CDR3 coding sequence is TGTGCCAGCAGCGAGGGACAGGGTACCTCCTACAATGAGCAGTTCTTC.

V is TRBV7-2 and J is TRBJ2-1, with D possibly matching TRBD2 (6 bases). V lost 1 base, J lost 3 bases, and 10 bases lay in between. The CDR3 is made up of 15 amino acids. Germline V gives CDR1 SGHTA, CDR2 FQGNSA. The CDR3 spells CASSLVAEGYNEQFF. In DNA, the CDR3 is TGTGCCAGCAGCTTAGTAGCGGAGGGCTACAATGAGCAGTTCTTC.

The chain combines TRBV9 with TRBJ1-2; weak D call: TRBD1 (6 bases). Germline lookup yields CDR1 SGDLS and CDR2 YYNGEE. There are 13 residues in the CDR3. V was shortened by 0 bases and J by 8 bases, with 11 bases between the two germline ends. The CDR3 nucleotides read TGTGCCAGCAGCGTAGGTGCAGGGGTCGGCTACACCTTC. This encodes CASSVGAGVGYTF.